This T cell receptor beta chain comes out of a study of blood T cell repertoires in COVID-19. Profiling relied on immunoSEQ multiplex PCR, and the TCRdb table lists in-frame clones only, not all of them. The table includes almost 250,000 clones, 75% to 90% detected once. The J segment lost 1 base and the V segment lost 2 bases, leaving 5 bases of the junction unmatched. Germline V gives CDR1 KGHSH, CDR2 LQKENI. This CDR3 contains 17 residues. This receptor was taken from a woman under 40 who had recovered from COVID-19. The specimen sequenced was PBMCs or T cells enriched from blood (not recorded which). J is TRBJ2-1 and V is TRBV18; TRBD2 agrees at 10 bases. The CDR3 DNA sequence: TGTGCCAGCTCACCATCCCCTAGCGGGAGTTCCTACAATGAGCAGTTCTTC. Amino acid sequence: CASSPSPSGSSYNEQFF.